This is a list of T cell receptor beta chains from one sample in a study of sequential checkpoint blockade in melanoma. The assay was immunoSEQ multiplex PCR, and TCRdb's table has in-frame clones only and misses some. This sample carries roughly 11,000 clones, roughly 80% of them seen once, and the ten largest clones take over 9%. This specimen consisted of CD8+ T cells sorted from blood (inferred from file names), obtained from a patient given nivolumab and ipilimumab in sequence. The receptors come from a human donor with melanoma. Each CDR3 is given with its conserved first and last residue. Fields, in order: J gene, clone size, D gene, V gene, CDR3 protein, CDR3 DNA. D genes are given only for firm matches. Size is stated for part of the rows, as once, few or many counts, or as a class when the clone is expanded.

>TRBJ2-1|NA|TRBD2|TRBV4-2
CASSQVLGTSGRYNEQFF
TGTGCCAGCAGCCAAGTACTCGGGACTAGCGGAAGATACAATGAGCAGTTCTTC
>TRBJ1-2|few|TRBD1|TRBV7-9
CASRIGQGEGYTF
TGTGCCAGCAGAATCGGACAGGGGGAAGGCTACACCTTC
>TRBJ2-2|NA|TRBD1|TRBV11-1
CASSDFGQGNGELFF
TGTGCCAGCAGCGACTTCGGACAGGGGAACGGGGAGCTGTTTTTT
>TRBJ2-7|few|TRBD2|TRBV9
CASSAGGTSYEQYF
TGTGCCAGCAGCGCTGGAGGGACTAGCTACGAGCAGTACTTC
>TRBJ2-1|NA|TRBD2|TRBV5-1
CASSLLAEDNEQFF
TGCGCCAGCAGCTTACTAGCGGAAGACAATGAGCAGTTCTTC
>TRBJ2-3|few|TRBD2|TRBV27
CASSLMAPASGRADTQYF
TGTGCCAGCAGTTTAATGGCCCCTGCTAGCGGGAGGGCAGATACGCAGTATTTT
>TRBJ2-7|few|NA|TRBV7-9
CASSIGLKPHEQYF
TGTGCCAGCAGCATCGGACTTAAGCCCCACGAGCAGTACTTC
>TRBJ2-2|NA|TRBD2|TRBV7-9
CASSLGPGLAPPGELFF
TGTGCCAGCAGCTTGGGGCCGGGACTAGCGCCCCCCGGGGAGCTGTTTTTT
>TRBJ2-7|few|TRBD1|TRBV6-4
CASSPGQGSYEQYF
TGTGCCAGCAGCCCGGGACAGGGGAGCTACGAGCAGTACTTC
>TRBJ2-1|once|NA|TRBV7-9
CASSLGLRVYNEQFF
TGTGCCAGCAGCTTAGGGCTGCGGGTTTACAATGAGCAGTTCTTC
>TRBJ1-2|NA|TRBD1|TRBV28
CASSPRGGRPNYGYTF
TGTGCCAGCAGTCCCCGAGGGGGCCGCCCTAACTATGGCTACACCTTC
>TRBJ2-7|NA|NA|TRBV2
CASSDGHTYEQYF
TGTGCCAGCAGTGATGGACACACCTACGAGCAGTACTTC
>TRBJ2-7|few|NA|TRBV18
CASSPLYEQYF
TGTGCCAGCTCCCCCCTCTACGAGCAGTACTTC
>TRBJ2-1|NA|TRBD2|TRBV19
CASSRGLAGYNEQFF
TGTGCCAGTAGTCGGGGACTAGCGGGTTACAATGAGCAGTTCTTC
>TRBJ2-1|NA|TRBD2|TRBV2
CASGGVVYNEQFF
TGTGCCAGCGGGGGGGTGGTCTACAATGAGCAGTTCTTC
>TRBJ2-1|NA|NA|TRBV28
CASRIRDPTPEQFF
TGTGCCAGCAGGATCCGGGATCCAACCCCTGAGCAGTTCTTC
>TRBJ2-7|NA|TRBD2|TRBV7-9
CASSTGTSGRTYEQYF
TGTGCCAGCAGCACCGGGACTAGCGGGAGAACCTACGAGCAGTACTTC
>TRBJ1-1|NA|TRBD1|TRBV4-3
CASSQGQGDTEAFF
TGCGCCAGCAGCCAGGGACAGGGGGATACTGAAGCTTTCTTT
>TRBJ1-2|NA|TRBD1|TRBV4-1
CASTLRTGDYGYTF
TGCGCCAGCACCCTTAGGACAGGCGACTATGGCTACACCTTC
>TRBJ2-1|NA|NA|TRBV7-9
CASSTGKVDEQFF
TGTGCCAGCAGTACCGGGAAAGTGGATGAGCAGTTCTTC
>TRBJ2-1|NA|TRBD2|TRBV4-2
CASSQDPSGSNEQFF
TGTGCCAGCAGCCAAGACCCTAGCGGGAGTAATGAGCAGTTCTTC
>TRBJ2-7|NA|NA|TRBV27
CASSPEVGGSYEQYF
TGTGCCAGCAGTCCCGAGGTGGGAGGCTCCTACGAGCAGTACTTC
>TRBJ2-7|once|TRBD1|TRBV30
CAWSSGQGPHEQYF
TGTGCCTGGAGTTCGGGACAGGGTCCACACGAGCAGTACTTC
>TRBJ1-2|NA|TRBD1|TRBV6-5
CASTPSFGTANGYTF
TGTGCCAGCACCCCATCTTTTGGGACAGCTAATGGCTACACCTTC
>TRBJ1-5|NA|NA|TRBV28
CASSPRVRVVTFNQPQHF
TGTGCCAGCAGTCCTCGGGTTCGGGTCGTAACTTTCAATCAGCCCCAGCATTTT
>TRBJ2-7|NA|NA|TRBV9
CASSVGDFYEQYF
TGTGCCAGCAGCGTCGGGGACTTCTACGAGCAGTACTTC
>TRBJ2-3|once|TRBD2|TRBV7-3
CASSPLAGTDTQYF
TGTGCCAGCAGCCCACTAGCGGGCACAGATACGCAGTATTTT